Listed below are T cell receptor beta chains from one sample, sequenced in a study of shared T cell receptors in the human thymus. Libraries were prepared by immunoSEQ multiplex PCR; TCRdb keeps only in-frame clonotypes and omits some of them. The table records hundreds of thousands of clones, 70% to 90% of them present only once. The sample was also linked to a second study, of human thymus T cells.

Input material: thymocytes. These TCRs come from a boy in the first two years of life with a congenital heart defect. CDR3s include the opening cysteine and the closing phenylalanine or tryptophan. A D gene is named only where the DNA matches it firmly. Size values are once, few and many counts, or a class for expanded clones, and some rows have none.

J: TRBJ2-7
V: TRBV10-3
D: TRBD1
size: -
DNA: TGTGCCATCAGTGACCGGGACAGCTCCTACGAGCAGTACTTC
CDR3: CAISDRDSSYEQYF

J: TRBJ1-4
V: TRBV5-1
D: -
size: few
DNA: TGCGCCAGCAGCCAATCCCCTCGACAAACCCCAACTAATGAAAAACTGTTTTTT
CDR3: CASSQSPRQTPTNEKLFF

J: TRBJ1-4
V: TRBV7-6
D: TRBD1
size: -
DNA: TGTGCCAGCAGCTTGGGACAGGGAGTGCAAAAACTGTTTTTT
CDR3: CASSLGQGVQKLFF

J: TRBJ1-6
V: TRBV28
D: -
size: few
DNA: TGTGCCAGCACCCCAGGGACTTCGAATTCACCCCTCCACTTT
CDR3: CASTPGTSNSPLHF

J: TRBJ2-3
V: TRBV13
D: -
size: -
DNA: TGTGCCAGCAGCCCCCCCAGGCAGGGGATGGGAGAGGGCACAGATACGCAGTATTTT
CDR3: CASSPPRQGMGEGTDTQYF

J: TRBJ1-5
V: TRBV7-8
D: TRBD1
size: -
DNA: TGTGCCAGCAGCCCCCTCAGGGGGGAGCGCGAGATTTATGGCAATCAGCCCCAGCATTTT
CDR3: CASSPLRGEREIYGNQPQHF

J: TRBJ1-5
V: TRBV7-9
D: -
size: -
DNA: TGTGCCAGCAGCTTTAATAGCAATCAGCCCCAGCATTTT
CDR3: CASSFNSNQPQHF

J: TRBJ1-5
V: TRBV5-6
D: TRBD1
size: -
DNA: TGTGCCAGTTCAGGGGGTTGTAGTGGTCAGCCCCAGCATTTT
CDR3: CASSGGCSGQPQHF

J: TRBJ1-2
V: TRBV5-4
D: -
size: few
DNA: TGTGCCAGCAGCTCCGTTATTAACTATGGCTACACCTTC
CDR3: CASSSVINYGYTF

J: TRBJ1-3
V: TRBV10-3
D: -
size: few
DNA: TGTGCCACCACGACAAGACGTGGAAACACCATATATTTT
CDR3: CATTTRRGNTIYF

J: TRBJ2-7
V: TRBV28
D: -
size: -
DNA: TGTGCCAGCGAAACAGGGACCTCCTACGAGCAGTACTTC
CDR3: CASETGTSYEQYF

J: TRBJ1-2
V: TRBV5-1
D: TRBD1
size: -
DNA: TGCGCCAGCAGCAAGGACAGGGATCTAGGAGGCTTCAGCTACACCTTC
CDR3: CASSKDRDLGGFSYTF

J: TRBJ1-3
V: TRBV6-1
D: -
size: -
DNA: TGTGCCAGCACGAACAGGGATTCTGGAAACACCATATATTTT
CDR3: CASTNRDSGNTIYF

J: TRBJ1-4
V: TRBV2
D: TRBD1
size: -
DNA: TGTGCCAGCAGTGAAGGAGGACAGGGATTTGGAAAACTGTTTTTT
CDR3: CASSEGGQGFGKLFF

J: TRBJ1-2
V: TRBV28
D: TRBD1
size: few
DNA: TGTGCCAGCAGTTGCCCTAGACAGGGGGTGCGGGGCTACACCTTC
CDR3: CASSCPRQGVRGYTF

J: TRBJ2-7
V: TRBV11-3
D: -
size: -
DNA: TGTGCCAGCAGCTTAGCGGGAAAGGAGGGGGAGCAGTACTTC
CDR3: CASSLAGKEGEQYF

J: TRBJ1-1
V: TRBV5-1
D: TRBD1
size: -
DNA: TGCGCCAGCAGCTTGAACCTGGACAGGATGAACACTGAAGCTTTCTTT
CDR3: CASSLNLDRMNTEAFF

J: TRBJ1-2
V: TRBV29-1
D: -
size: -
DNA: TGCAGCGCTAGGACACCTGACTATGGCTACACCTTC
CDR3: CSARTPDYGYTF

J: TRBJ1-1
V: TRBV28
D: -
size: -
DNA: TGTGCCAGCAGTTCATACAGGCGGAACACTGAAGCTTTCTTT
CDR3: CASSSYRRNTEAFF

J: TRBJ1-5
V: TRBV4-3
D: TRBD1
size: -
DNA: TGCGCCAGCAGCCAAGATTTGCTCGGGACAGGGCCCTTTAGCAATCAGCCCCAGCATTTT
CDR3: CASSQDLLGTGPFSNQPQHF

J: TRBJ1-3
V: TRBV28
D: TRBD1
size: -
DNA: TGTGCCAGCAGTTTATCACAGGGGGATTCTGGAAACACCATATATTTT
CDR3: CASSLSQGDSGNTIYF

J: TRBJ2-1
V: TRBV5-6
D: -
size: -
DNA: TGTGCCAGCAGCCGAACTGGGGGACTGGGGGTACCCCACAATGAGCAGTTCTTC
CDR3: CASSRTGGLGVPHNEQFF

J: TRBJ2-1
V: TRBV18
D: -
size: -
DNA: TGTGCCAGCCACAACCCGGCAGGGCAGTTCTTC
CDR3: CASHNPAGQFF

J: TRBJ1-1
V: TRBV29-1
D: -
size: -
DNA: TGCAGCGTCTCGACCACGACCCCAGGCACTGAAGCTTTCTTT
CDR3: CSVSTTTPGTEAFF

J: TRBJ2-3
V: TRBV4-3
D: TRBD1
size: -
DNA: TGCGCCAGCAGCCAGGAAGGGGGCTGCACAGATACGCAGTATTTT
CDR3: CASSQEGGCTDTQYF

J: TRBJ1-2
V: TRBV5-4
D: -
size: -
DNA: TGTGCCAGCAGCCCCTCGGTCAGGATCTATGGCTACACCTTC
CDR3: CASSPSVRIYGYTF

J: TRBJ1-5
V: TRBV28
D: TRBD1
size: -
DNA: TGTGCCAGCAGTTCGGACAGGGAGGGTAATCAGCCCCAGCATTTT
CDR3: CASSSDREGNQPQHF

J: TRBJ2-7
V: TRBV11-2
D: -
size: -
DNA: TGTGCCAGCAGCTTAGGTATCAGGGGAGGGTACAAGCAGTACTTC
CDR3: CASSLGIRGGYKQYF

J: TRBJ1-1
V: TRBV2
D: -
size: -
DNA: TGTGCCAGCAGTGACAGGGAGGGGGACCCTGAAGCTTTCTTT
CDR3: CASSDREGDPEAFF

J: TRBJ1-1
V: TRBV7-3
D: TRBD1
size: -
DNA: TGTGCCAGCAGCCTTAAAGGCAGGGACAGGGGGATGAACACTGAAGCTTTCTTT
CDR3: CASSLKGRDRGMNTEAFF

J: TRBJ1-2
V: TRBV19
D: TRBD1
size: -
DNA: TGTGCCAGTAGTATAGCCGGGCGAAGACAGGGTTTGGATGGCTACACCTTC
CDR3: CASSIAGRRQGLDGYTF

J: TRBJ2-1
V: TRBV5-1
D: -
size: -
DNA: TGCGCCAGCAGCTTACATCGGGGGGCCCCCTACAATGAGCAGTTCTTC
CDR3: CASSLHRGAPYNEQFF

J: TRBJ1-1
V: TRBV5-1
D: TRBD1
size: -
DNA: TGCGCCAGCAGCTTGTTAACAGGGGGTTTGAACACTGAAGCTTTCTTT
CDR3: CASSLLTGGLNTEAFF

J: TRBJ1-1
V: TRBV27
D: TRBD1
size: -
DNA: TGTGCCAGCAGTCCCTACAGGGGAGGTAACACTGAAGCTTTCTTT
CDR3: CASSPYRGGNTEAFF

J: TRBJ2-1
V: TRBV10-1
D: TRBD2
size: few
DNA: TGCGCCAGCAGTGTACCTAGCGGAGTGAGCTCCTACAATGAGCAGTTCTTC
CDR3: CASSVPSGVSSYNEQFF

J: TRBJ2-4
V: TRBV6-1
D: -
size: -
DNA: TGTGCCAGCAGGTCGCAGGCGGGAGCCAAAAACATTCAGTACTTC
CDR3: CASRSQAGAKNIQYF

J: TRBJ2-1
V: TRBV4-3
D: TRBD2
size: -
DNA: TGCGCCAGCAGCCAAACCGGGACTAGCGGGAGAAATGAGCAGTTCTTC
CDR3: CASSQTGTSGRNEQFF

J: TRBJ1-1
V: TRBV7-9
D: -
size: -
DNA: TGTGCCAGCAGCTTAGGGCCGCCTCACACTGAAGCTTTCTTT
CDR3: CASSLGPPHTEAFF

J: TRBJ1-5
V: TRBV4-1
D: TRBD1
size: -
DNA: TGCGCCAGCAGCCAAGATCAATCCGGGACAGGGGAAAGGAGGAATCAGCCCCAGCATTTT
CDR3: CASSQDQSGTGERRNQPQHF

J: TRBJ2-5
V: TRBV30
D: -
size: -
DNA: TGTGCCGGAGGGAGGAGGGAGACCCAGTACTTC
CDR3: CAGGRRETQYF

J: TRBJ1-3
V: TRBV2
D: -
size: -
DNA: TGTGCCAGCAGGAGGTCGGACACCATATATTTT
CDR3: CASRRSDTIYF

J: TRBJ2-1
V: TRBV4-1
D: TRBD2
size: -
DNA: TGCGCCAGCAGCCAAGTCGCGCGACTAGCGGGAGGGCCACTGAATGAGCAGTTCTTC
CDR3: CASSQVARLAGGPLNEQFF